Presented here are 32 T cell receptor beta chains from one specimen sequenced in a study of T cells in Graves' hyperthyroidism and ophthalmopathy. TCR beta CDR3 regions were amplified from RNA. HTBI primers were the set used in a first-round RT-PCR of the TCR CDR3. TCRdb reprocessed the multiplex PCR reads via MiXCR and lists one record per CDR3 protein. Of about 500,000 distinct CDR3 sequences in the sample, 16% were seen once. Source material: blood. The source of these receptors is a woman in her thirties with Graves' ophthalmopathy.

This clonotype appeared many times. The genes are TRBV20-1 and TRBJ2-7; D unresolved. This CDR3 has 11 amino acids. The V and J ends lost 3 bases and 5 bases respectively, with 8 bases between them. CDR1 is DFQATT, CDR2 SNEGSKA, per germline (reference sequence). This CDR3 reads CSASKVNEQYF. Written as DNA, the CDR3 is TGCAGTGCTAGCAAGGTTAACGAGCAGTACTTC.

This clonotype has at least ten counts. This chain connects TRBV7-8 to TRBJ2-5; D unresolved. Germline V gene lookup returns CDR1 SGHVS and CDR2 FQNEAQ. CDR3 length: 14 amino acids. Trimming removed 1 base at V and 2 bases at J, with 8 bases between. The CDR3 region is CASSLGHGQETQYF. The CDR3 nucleotides read TGTGCCAGCAGCTTAGGGCACGGACAAGAGACCCAGTACTTC.

This clonotype was observed a handful of times. A read error is likely, as this CDR3 ends without the conserved phenylalanine or tryptophan. The chain links TRBV29-1 to TRBJ1-1, with D perhaps matching TRBD1 (6 bases). The CDR3 spans 13 residues. V gave up 4 bases and J gave up 1 base, with 10 bases separating them. Germline CDR1 reads SQVTM; CDR2 reads ANQGSEA. CDR3 loop: CSVGQVANTEAFL. The CDR3 DNA reads TGCAGCGTTGGACAGGTGGCGAACACTGAAGCTTTCCTT.

The CDR3 spells CASSLLVGFDNEQFF. CDR3 bases: TGTGCCAGCAGCCTGCTAGTAGGGTTTGACAATGAGCAGTTCTTC. This chain connects TRBV6-1 to TRBJ2-1; D unresolved. Germline loops: CDR1 MNHNS, CDR2 SASEGT. The ends were cut back, 6 bases at V and 5 bases at J, with 17 bases in the middle. The CDR3 covers 15 residues.

This chain links TRBV20-1 with TRBJ2-2, with a possible D match to TRBD1 (5 bases). This CDR3 contains 15 residues. The germline V gene has CDR1 DFQATT and CDR2 SNEGSKA (reference sequence). Trimming took off 5 bases at V and 6 bases at J, with 19 bases between the two ends. The CDR3 nucleotides are TGCAGTGCTTCTGGTATAGGGGTTTCCGCCGGGGAGCTGTTTTTT. Translating gives CSASGIGVSAGELFF.

The rearrangement links TRBV27 to TRBJ2-5; D uncertain. Germline-derived CDR1 and CDR2 are MNHEY and SMNVEV (reference sequence). The CDR3 runs to 15 residues. The V end was cut by 2 bases, the J end by 5 bases, with 15 bases between. CDR3 residues: CASSLQDAAGETQYF. The CDR3 bases are TGTGCCAGCAGTTTACAAGATGCGGCCGGTGAGACCCAGTACTTC.

The CDR3 loop is CASSTRDTYGYTF. The CDR3, as DNA: TGTGCCAGCAGTACCCGGGACACGTATGGCTACACCTTC. This rearrangement joins TRBV27 to TRBJ1-2; possible D gene TRBD1, 6 bases. Germline CDR1 MNHEY, CDR2 SMNVEV (reference sequence). The V end lost 5 bases, the J end lost 5 bases, and 12 bases lay between the germline ends. CDR3 length equals 13 residues.

The chain recombines TRBV5-1 with TRBJ2-1, with TRBD2 matching over 13 bases. This CDR3 is built from 17 residues. The germline V gene encodes CDR1 SGHRS and CDR2 YFSETQ. J lost 0 bases, V lost 4 bases, and 4 bases had no gene match. The CDR3 region has the DNA TGCGCCAGCAGCGGGACTAGCGGGACAAGCTCCTACAATGAGCAGTTCTTC. This translates into CASSGTSGTSSYNEQFF.

This clonotype was seen only a few times. The chain links TRBV7-2 to TRBJ1-6, with D maybe TRBD1 (6 bases). The V gene lost 2 bases and the J gene lost 4 bases, with 9 bases spanning the gap. This CDR3 has 15 amino acids. In germline, CDR1 is SGHTA, CDR2 FQGNSA. CDR3 sequence reads: CASSLNRGYNSPLHF. The CDR3 bases are TGTGCCAGCAGCTTAAATAGGGGGTATAATTCACCCCTCCACTTT. The whole variable domain, filled in from reference TRBV7-2 and TRBJ1-6, reads GAGVSQSPSNKVTEKGKDVELRCDPISGHTALYWYRQSLGQGLEFLIYFQGNSAPDKSGLPSDRFSAERTGGSVSTLTIQRTQQEDSAVYLCASSLNRGYNSPLHFGNGTRLTVT.

Many counts were recorded for this clonotype. V usage is TRBV28 and J usage is TRBJ2-1, with 8 bases fitting TRBD2. The germline gives CDR1 MDHEN, CDR2 SYDVKM. J was trimmed by 6 bases and V by 11 bases; bases with no gene match: 12. The CDR3 has 14 amino acids. The CDR3 sequence: CAVPASGGSNEQFF. In DNA form, the CDR3 reads TGTGCCGTCCCGGCGTCGGGAGGGTCCAATGAGCAGTTCTTC.

This clonotype has a count of ten or more. V gene TRBV7-2 combines with J gene TRBJ2-7; 8 positions agree with TRBD1. V shed 5 bases and J 4 bases; nucleotides not matched to a gene: 7. The length of the CDR3 is 14 residues. Per germline, CDR1 SGHTA and CDR2 FQGNSA. The CDR3 reads CASSLRGRWYEQYF. The CDR3 DNA reads TGTGCCAGCAGCCTCAGGGGGCGCTGGTACGAGCAGTACTTC.

This rearrangement joins TRBV19 to TRBJ2-7; the match to TRBD2 covers 8 bases. Germline V gene sequence: CDR1 LNHDA, CDR2 SQIVND (reference sequence). The CDR3 is 15 amino acids. J gave up 2 bases and V 4 bases, and 7 bases lay outside the gene matches. CDR3 region: CASSTSGTSPYEQYF. The CDR3 bases are TGTGCCAGTAGTACGTCCGGGACTAGTCCCTACGAGCAGTACTTC.

J is TRBJ2-1 and V is TRBV7-9; 9 positions match TRBD2. The germline V gene has CDR1 SEHNR and CDR2 FQNEAQ (reference sequence). This CDR3 spans 17 amino acids. J gave up 1 base and V 5 bases, and 9 bases lay outside the gene matches. The CDR3 nucleotides are TGTGCCAGCAGCCTTCCCGGCGGGGGGGCGTCCTACAATGAGCAGTTCTTC. This translates into CASSLPGGGASYNEQFF.

This clonotype was found many times. V usage is TRBV12-3 or TRBV12-4 and J usage is TRBJ1-1; D call uncertain. V shed 10 bases and J shed 0 bases, with 12 bases lying between them. The length of the CDR3 is 13 residues. This chain's CDR3 is CATHAVLNTEAFF. The CDR3 DNA is TGTGCCACCCACGCGGTTTTGAACACTGAAGCTTTCTTT.

This clonotype appeared many times. The gene calls are TRBV7-2 and TRBJ2-1, with D hard to call. CDR1 SGHTA and CDR2 FQGNSA come from the germline V gene. The CDR3 is made up of 16 amino acids. The ends were cut back, 1 base at V and 6 bases at J, with 16 bases in the middle. The DNA for the CDR3 is TGTGCCAGCAGCTTAGTAAGCCCGTCACTATTCAATGAGCAGTTCTTC. It encodes CASSLVSPSLFNEQFF.

This clonotype has just a few counts. This sequence joins TRBV7-9 and TRBJ1-1; the match to TRBD1 covers 9 bases. Germline V gene data show CDR1 as SEHNR and CDR2 as FQNEAQ (reference sequence). V lost 4 bases and J lost 1; bases outside the gene matches: 10. The CDR3 extends over 17 amino acids. The CDR3 coding sequence is TGTGCCAGCAGCTACAAGGGGACAGGGAGATCGAACACTGAAGCTTTCTTT. This gives the protein CASSYKGTGRSNTEAFF.

Turning to this clonotype: The junction does not match germline at one end; this may be a read error. The chain has TRBV5-4 and TRBJ2-7; 11 positions agree with TRBD2. This CDR3 is built from 17 residues. Germline-derived CDR1 and CDR2 are SGHNT and YYREEE (reference sequence). DNA for the CDR3: TGTGCCAGCAGCTTTCCTGAACTAGCGGGAGCCTCGCGCGAGCAGTGCTTC. Protein: CASSFPELAGASREQCF.

This chain joins TRBV11-3 and TRBJ2-2, with D uncertain. The germline CDR1 and CDR2 sequences are SGHNT and YENEEA. V shed 4 bases and J shed 0 bases, with 12 bases lying between them. The CDR3 has 16 residues. The CDR3 here is CASSSSLASNTGELFF. The CDR3 coding sequence is TGTGCCAGCAGCTCAAGCTTGGCGTCGAACACCGGGGAGCTGTTTTTT.

V and J are TRBV20-1 and TRBJ1-1, with D possibly matching TRBD1 (6 bases). V dropped 6 bases and J dropped 3 bases, with 17 bases sitting between them. From germline, CDR1 is DFQATT and CDR2 SNEGSKA (reference sequence). This CDR3 is built from 14 residues. CDR3 sequence (DNA): TGCAGTGCGGACCGGGACACCGACCACACTGAAGCTTTCTTT. This codes for CSADRDTDHTEAFF.

Remarks on this clonotype: A much bigger clone sits one base away, suggesting this may be a read error. The CDR3 carries no conserved terminal phenylalanine or tryptophan, so it likely arises from a read error. The chain couples TRBV20-1 to TRBJ2-5, with 9 bases fitting TRBD1. Germline V gene data show CDR1 as DFQATT and CDR2 as SNEGSKA (reference sequence). The CDR3 contains 13 residues. Trimming removed 6 bases from V and 4 bases from J; junction bases left unmatched: 6. The CDR3 nucleotides are TGCAGTGCAGAACAGGGGGCTAGAGAGACCCAGTACCTC. Its protein product is CSAEQGARETQYL.

This chain links TRBV20-1 with TRBJ2-3; 9 positions match TRBD2. Germline CDR1 and CDR2: DFQATT and SNEGSKA (reference sequence). V shed 2 bases and J 8 bases; nucleotides not matched to a gene: 11. The CDR3 covers 15 residues. The CDR3 region has the DNA TGCAGTGCTAGACCTTTTAGCGGGAGAGTGGGTACGCAGTATTTT. It encodes CSARPFSGRVGTQYF.

This chain connects TRBV10-3 to TRBJ2-5; TRBD1 aligns across 7 bases. Per germline, CDR1 ENHRY and CDR2 SYGVKD. This CDR3 region has 14 residues. Trimming removed 7 bases from V and 0 bases from J; junction bases left unmatched: 5. This CDR3 is CAINQGQDQETQYF. CDR3 sequence (DNA): TGTGCCATCAATCAAGGACAGGACCAAGAGACCCAGTACTTC.

Remarks on this clonotype: One end of the junction does not line up with germline, which may come from a read error. The gene calls are TRBV5-1 and TRBJ1-1; D may be TRBD1 (6 bases). This CDR3 contains 16 residues. Germline CDR1 and CDR2: SGHRS and YFSETQ. The CDR3 DNA reads TGTGCCAGCAGCCCAGGACAGTTAGGGGGATACACTGAAGCTTTCTTT. Protein: CASSPGQLGGYTEAFF.

The chain recombines TRBV6-2 or TRBV6-3 with TRBJ2-7; 14 bases line up with TRBD2. Germline assignment: CDR1 MNHEY and CDR2 SVGEGT. This CDR3 spans 13 amino acids. V shed 6 bases and J 7 bases; nucleotides not matched to a gene: 2. The CDR3, as DNA: TGTGCCAGCAGGACTAGCGGGAGGGTGGAGCAGTACTTC. It yields the protein CASRTSGRVEQYF.

The genes are TRBV5-1 and TRBJ2-3, with a tentative D call TRBD1 (5 bases). The V gene lost 4 bases and the J gene lost 4 bases, with 10 bases spanning the gap. CDR1 and CDR2 (germline): SGHRS, YFSETQ. The CDR3 is 13 residues long. The CDR3 nucleotides are TGCGCCAGCAGCCAGGGTGTGGCAGATACGCAGTATTTT. This gives the protein CASSQGVADTQYF.

This clonotype occurred a few times. The chain has TRBV29-1 and TRBJ2-3, with 9 bases aligning to TRBD2. CDR1 is SQVTM, CDR2 ANQGSEA, per germline. CDR3 length: 14 amino acids. The J segment lost 2 bases and the V segment lost 5 bases, leaving 5 bases of the junction unmatched. CDR3 loop: CSVRRTSATDTQYF. For the CDR3, the DNA is TGCAGCGTTCGTCGGACTAGCGCCACAGATACGCAGTATTTT.

This clonotype appeared many times. This chain joins TRBV24-1 and TRBJ2-1, with D possibly matching TRBD2 (6 bases). Germline loops: CDR1 KGHDR, CDR2 SFDVKD. The CDR3 spans 15 residues. V was clipped by 3 bases and J by 4 bases, with 12 bases between them. The CDR3 nucleotides read TGTGCCACCAGTGATATGGGGACTGGGTACAATGAGCAGTTCTTC. This translates into CATSDMGTGYNEQFF.

This clonotype occurred a few times. The V gene is TRBV4-1, the J gene TRBJ1-2; no clear D gene. The V and J ends lost 0 bases and 7 bases respectively, with 9 bases between them. The CDR3 loop spans 13 amino acids. CDR1 and CDR2 (germline): MGHRA, YSYEKL. This CDR3 is CASSQESRSGYTF. CDR3 DNA sequence: TGCGCCAGCAGCCAAGAGTCCAGGTCTGGCTACACCTTC.

This clonotype was observed at least ten times. The genes are TRBV30 and TRBJ1-2; TRBD1 aligns across 10 bases. Germline assignment: CDR1 GTSNPN and CDR2 SVGIG (reference sequence). The CDR3 is made up of 13 amino acids. The V gene end was trimmed by 1 base and the J gene end by 8 bases; junction bases not matched to a gene: 4. The CDR3 DNA is TGTGCCTGGAGTGGACAGGGGGCTCTGGGCTACACCTTC. It encodes CAWSGQGALGYTF.

This clonotype was counted at least ten times. The V gene is TRBV3-1, the J gene TRBJ2-7, with 7 bases aligning to TRBD2. CDR3 size: 12 residues. The V segment lost 6 bases and the J segment 4 bases; nucleotides outside the gene matches: 3. Germline V gives CDR1 LGHDT, CDR2 YNNKEL (reference sequence). The CDR3 region is CASRLSGYEQYF. The CDR3, as DNA: TGTGCCAGCAGACTTAGCGGGTACGAGCAGTACTTC.

V is TRBV5-1 and J is TRBJ2-2; TRBD2 aligns across 8 bases. Germline lookup yields CDR1 SGHRS and CDR2 YFSETQ. The V gene end was trimmed by 0 bases and the J gene end by 0 bases; junction bases not matched to a gene: 4. The CDR3 has 17 amino acids. CDR3 sequence: CASSLVGLAANTGELFF. In DNA, the CDR3 is TGCGCCAGCAGCTTGGTAGGACTAGCAGCGAACACCGGGGAGCTGTTTTTT.

This clonotype has a count of ten or more. The rearrangement uses TRBV12-3 or TRBV12-4 and TRBJ2-2, with D perhaps matching TRBD1 (6 bases). With 6 bases removed from V and 6 bases from J, the gap between germline ends came to 8 bases. The CDR3 extends over 12 amino acids. CDR3 amino acids: CASRQGPGELFF. The CDR3 coding sequence is TGTGCCAGCAGGCAGGGGCCCGGGGAGCTGTTTTTT.